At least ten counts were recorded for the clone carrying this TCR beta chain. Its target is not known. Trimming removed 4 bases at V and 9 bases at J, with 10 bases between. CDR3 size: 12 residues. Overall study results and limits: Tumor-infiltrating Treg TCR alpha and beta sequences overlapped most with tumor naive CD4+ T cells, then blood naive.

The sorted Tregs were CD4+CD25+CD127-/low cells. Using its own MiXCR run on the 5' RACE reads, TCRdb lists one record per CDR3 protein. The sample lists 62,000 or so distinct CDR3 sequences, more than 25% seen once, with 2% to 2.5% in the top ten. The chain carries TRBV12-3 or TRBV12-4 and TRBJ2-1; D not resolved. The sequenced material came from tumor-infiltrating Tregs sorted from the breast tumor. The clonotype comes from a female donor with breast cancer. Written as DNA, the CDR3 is TGTGCCAGCAGTTCTAGGGTAGGTGAGCAGTTCTTC. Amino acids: CASSSRVGEQFF.